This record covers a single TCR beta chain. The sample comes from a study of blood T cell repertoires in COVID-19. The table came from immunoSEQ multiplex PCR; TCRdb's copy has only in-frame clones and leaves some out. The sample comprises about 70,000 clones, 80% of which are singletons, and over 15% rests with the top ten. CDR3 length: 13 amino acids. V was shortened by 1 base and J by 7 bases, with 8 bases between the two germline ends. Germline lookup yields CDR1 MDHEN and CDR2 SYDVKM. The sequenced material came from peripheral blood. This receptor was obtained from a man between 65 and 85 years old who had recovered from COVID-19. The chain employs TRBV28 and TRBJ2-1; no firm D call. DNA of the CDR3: TGTGCCAGCAGTTTATTACACCCGAATGAGCAGTTCTTC. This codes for CASSLLHPNEQFF. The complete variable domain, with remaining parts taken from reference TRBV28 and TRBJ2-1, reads DVKVTQSSRYLVKRTGEKVFLECVQDMDHENMFWYRQDPGLGLRLIYFSYDVKMKEKGDIPEGYSVSREKKERFSLILESASTNQTSMYLCASSLLHPNEQFFGPGTRLTVL.